Listed below are T cell receptor beta chains from one sample, sequenced in a study of blood T cells in healthy people across ages. TCRdb reprocessed the 5' RACE reads via MiXCR and lists one record per CDR3 protein. The sample has roughly 500,000 distinct CDR3 sequences, 27% seen once. The sample taken for sequencing was blood. The receptors originated from a woman aged 70-85 years in good health. CDR3s include the opening cysteine and the closing phenylalanine or tryptophan. A D gene is named only where the DNA matches it firmly.

d_call | j_call | v_call | cdr3_aa
TRBD1 | TRBJ2-3 | TRBV10-3 | CAISVTGTGGGKDTQYF
- | TRBJ2-3 | TRBV7-2 | CASSLSPRQDGTDTQYF
TRBD2 | - | TRBV11-1 | CASSSTSGGAWNEQFF
- | TRBJ1-4 | TRBV21-1 | CASSKPGTGATNEKLFF
- | TRBJ1-1 | TRBV6-1 | CASSEQGRVNTEAFF
TRBD2 | TRBJ2-4 | TRBV6-2/TRBV6-3 | CASRRLAGPSPNIQYF
TRBD1 | TRBJ1-4 | TRBV12-3/TRBV12-4 | CASSPQQGRYGKLFF
TRBD2 | - | TRBV20-1 | CSAVTSGSYEQYF
- | TRBJ1-1 | TRBV29-1 | CSVEDRGGITEAFF
TRBD2 | TRBJ2-5 | TRBV4-2 | CASSRAIGNSGEIQETQYF
TRBD2 | TRBJ2-7 | TRBV9 | CASSVGGLALYEQYF
- | TRBJ2-7 | TRBV3-1 | CASSQDPHSYEQYF
TRBD1 | TRBJ2-5 | TRBV9 | CASNVRGSQETQYF
- | TRBJ2-7 | TRBV10-3 | CAISEIPADEQYF
- | TRBJ2-5 | TRBV4-2 | CASSQRDGPSTQYF
TRBD2 | TRBJ2-3 | TRBV4-1 | CASSLVFLAGARTKDTQYF
TRBD2 | TRBJ2-4 | TRBV20-1 | CSARSGVAGRENIQYF
- | TRBJ1-5 | TRBV13 | CASSRRDRQVRQPQHF
- | TRBJ1-5 | TRBV12-3/TRBV12-4 | CASGPRGNQPQHF
- | - | TRBV9 | CASSATPPETQYF
- | - | TRBV20-1 | CSARVVAKETQYF
TRBD1 | TRBJ2-7 | TRBV29-1 | CSALDRGLNEQYF
- | TRBJ2-7 | TRBV7-9 | CASSLDLGAGEQYF
- | TRBJ1-5 | TRBV6-2/TRBV6-3 | CASSSEDSNQPQHF
- | TRBJ2-7 | TRBV2 | CASQPNAVSYEQYF
- | TRBJ2-1 | TRBV5-1 | CASSLAGGASSYNEQFF
TRBD1 | TRBJ1-6 | TRBV20-1 | CSARFGAGTAPSPLHF
TRBD2 | - | TRBV9 | CASSVLRGGLGNEQFF
- | TRBJ2-3 | TRBV5-1 | CASSTGTYLTDTQYF
- | TRBJ1-5 | TRBV10-3 | CAISEGVNNQPQHF
TRBD2 | TRBJ2-2 | TRBV29-1 | CSVARGAGELFF
- | TRBJ1-2 | TRBV6-1 | CASSVGDPFYGYTF
- | TRBJ2-7 | TRBV3-1 | CASSQESLGLEQYF
TRBD2 | TRBJ2-5 | TRBV9 | CASTAGGQETQYF
- | TRBJ1-2 | TRBV6-6 | CASSSHRESGYTF
- | TRBJ2-5 | TRBV29-1 | CSVEISMGQETQYF
- | TRBJ1-4 | TRBV10-3 | CAISDSAAMREKLFF
- | - | TRBV27 | CRGLNEQFF
- | TRBJ2-3 | TRBV11-2 | CASSSLMGKGTDTQYF
- | TRBJ2-5 | TRBV4-2 | CASSQDRLSEETQYF
TRBD2 | TRBJ2-7 | TRBV7-9 | CASSFGGGGSHEQYF
- | TRBJ1-1 | TRBV7-9 | CASNAHGVSAEAFF
- | TRBJ1-2 | TRBV10-3 | CAISERVSYGYTF
- | TRBJ2-5 | TRBV7-2 | CATRRDHYQETQYF
- | TRBJ1-2 | TRBV6-5 | CAAGAQSNYGYTF
- | TRBJ2-7 | TRBV29-1 | CSVVNNSFYEQYF
- | TRBJ1-1 | TRBV6-6 | CASSSDVNTEAFF
- | TRBJ2-7 | TRBV6-1 | CASSELPEQYF
- | TRBJ2-7 | TRBV12-3/TRBV12-4 | CASSFGEHYEQYF
- | TRBJ2-1 | TRBV29-1 | CSVSPLLKDNEQFF
TRBD1 | TRBJ1-4 | TRBV7-9 | CASSPKGQGGATNEKLFF
TRBD1 | TRBJ2-3 | TRBV7-2 | CASSLQGALSDTQYF
- | TRBJ1-2 | TRBV20-1 | CSAREGTTGKYGYTF
- | TRBJ2-5 | TRBV7-2 | CASSLTGYKETQYF
TRBD2 | TRBJ2-5 | TRBV5-1 | CASSLGQLAGHQETQYF
- | TRBJ1-2 | TRBV12-3/TRBV12-4 | CASSLPENYGYTF
- | TRBJ2-3 | TRBV28 | CASRQGSTDTQYF
TRBD1 | - | TRBV5-1 | CASSPGDRVSNEQYF